The next 19 T cell receptor beta chains were all read from a single sample in a study of CD8+CD57+ T cells in acquired aplastic anemia. Genomic DNA served as template for TCR beta VDJ and CDR3 profiling. TCRdb independently ran MiXCR on the reads; one entry per CDR3 protein. This table has about 270,000 distinct CDR3 sequences, 56% appearing once. Sequences were obtained from sorted CD4+, CD8+, or CD8+CD57+ T cells (not recorded which) from PBMCs. The receptors were gathered from a human donor with severe aplastic anemia or a healthy control (not recorded which).

This chain joins TRBV10-3 and TRBJ1-2, with 7 positions matching TRBD1. V shed 2 bases and J 4 bases; nucleotides not matched to a gene: 1. The length of the CDR3 is 13 residues. Looked up from germline, CDR1 is ENHRY and CDR2 is SYGVKD. This CDR3 reads CAISEDRVYGYTF. In DNA form, the CDR3 reads TGTGCCATCAGTGAGGACAGGGTCTATGGCTACACCTTC.

This clonotype has only a few counts. Given a much more abundant clone one base away, this may be a read error. This chain joins TRBV28 and TRBJ2-3; D tentatively fits TRBD1 or TRBD2 (5 bases each). The CDR3 loop spans 14 amino acids. Per the germline V gene, CDR1 is MDHEN and CDR2 is SYDVKM. CDR3 in amino acids: CAGSRDGSTDTQYF. CDR3 coding DNA: TGTGCCGGCAGTCGGGACGGAAGCACAGATACGCAGTATTTT.

This clonotype is a singleton in its sample. The V and J genes are TRBV19 and TRBJ1-1; D may be TRBD1 (6 bases). Trimming left V 7 bases short and J 8 bases short, with 29 bases between. Germline V CDR1 and CDR2: LNHDA, SQIVND (reference sequence). The CDR3 contains 17 residues. CDR3 region: CASIHTSGTQTDIEAFF. The CDR3 nucleotides read TGTGCCAGTATTCATACCAGCGGGACACAGACCGACATAGAAGCTTTCTTT.

The J gene is TRBJ2-5, the V gene TRBV11-1; either TRBD1 or TRBD2 may fit D (5 bases each). From germline, CDR1 is SGHAT and CDR2 FQDESV (reference sequence). Between the trimmed V and J ends, which lost 5 bases and 5 bases, there was a span of 18 bases. The CDR3 is 15 amino acids. The CDR3 DNA follows: TGTGCCAGCAGCCACCAAACCGGGGCGCTTGAGACCCAGTACTTC. Its protein product is CASSHQTGALETQYF.

This clonotype was counted ten times or more. The chain uses TRBV7-3 and TRBJ2-5, with a possible D match to TRBD2 (5 bases). Trimming removed 2 bases at V and 2 bases at J, with 9 bases between. The CDR3 is 14 amino acids. Germline V gene lookup returns CDR1 SGHTA and CDR2 FQGTGA. CDR3: CASSLRGSQETQYF. The CDR3 DNA follows: TGTGCCAGCAGCTTACGCGGGTCTCAAGAGACCCAGTACTTC.

In its sample, this clonotype was seen once. Possible read error: a much larger clone is one base away. The genes are TRBV18 and TRBJ1-5; D not certain. Germline loops: CDR1 KGHSH, CDR2 LQKENI. V was trimmed by 1 base and J by 5 bases, leaving 6 bases between them. The CDR3 is made up of 13 amino acids. CDR3 residues: CASSPQADQPQHF. The DNA for the CDR3 is TGTGCCAGCTCACCACAGGCAGATCAGCCCCAGCATTTT. The full variable domain, completed using reference TRBV18 and TRBJ1-5, is NAGVMQNPRHLVRRRGQEARLRCSPMKGHSHVYWYRQLPEEGLKFMVYLQKENIIDESGMPKERFSAEFPKEGPSILRIQQVVRGDSAAYFCASSPQADQPQHFGDGTRLSIL.

The rearrangement links TRBV25-1 to TRBJ1-5, with 8 bases identical to TRBD1. The ends lost 2 bases at V and 4 bases at J; junction bases unmatched: 19. The length of the CDR3 is 20 residues. Germline V CDR1 and CDR2: MGHDK, SYGVNS. The CDR3 DNA sequence: TGTGCCAGCAGTGAACCGGGACAGGTCGACCAAAGCAAGGTTAATCAGCCCCAGCATTTT. Translated, it gives CASSEPGQVDQSKVNQPQHF.

The rearrangement links TRBV24-1 to TRBJ2-2; 12 nucleotides align to TRBD2. This CDR3 contains 16 residues. Trimming cost V 2 bases and J 3 bases; bases outside gene matches: 0. Germline lookup yields CDR1 KGHDR and CDR2 SFDVKD. Here the CDR3 DNA reads TGTGCCACCAGTGATTGGACTAGCGGGGACACCGGGGAGCTGTTTTTT. It yields the protein CATSDWTSGDTGELFF.

The gene calls are TRBV10-2 and TRBJ2-5; perhaps TRBD1 as D (5 bases). The CDR3 totals 14 residues. CDR1 WSHSY and CDR2 SAAADI come from the germline V gene. V was trimmed by 3 bases and J by 9 bases, leaving 17 bases between them. The CDR3 spells CASSESGPLESQYF. The CDR3 DNA sequence: TGCGCCAGCAGTGAATCAGGGCCACTTGAGTCCCAGTACTTC.

The chain employs TRBV15 and TRBJ1-1; 8 bases are a match to TRBD1. The V gene's germline CDR1 is LNHNV and CDR2 YYDKDF (reference sequence). This CDR3 spans 14 amino acids. The V gene end was trimmed by 5 bases and the J gene end by 10 bases; junction bases not matched to a gene: 12. The CDR3 sequence is CATSENPGGRVAFF. The CDR3 nucleotides read TGTGCCACCAGCGAAAACCCAGGGGGCCGGGTAGCTTTCTTT.

This clonotype was observed many times. The chain links TRBV6-2 or TRBV6-3 to TRBJ2-2, with D possibly matching TRBD2 (6 bases). The germline CDR1 and CDR2 sequences are MNHEY and SVGEGT. Trimming cost V 1 base and J 4 bases, with 13 bases left between them. The CDR3 runs to 16 residues. CDR3 amino acids: CASSYWAGKFTGELFF. The CDR3 nucleotides are TGTGCCAGCAGTTACTGGGCGGGGAAATTCACCGGGGAGCTGTTTTTT.

At least ten counts were recorded for this clonotype. The V gene is TRBV13, the J gene TRBJ2-7; TRBD2 agrees at 7 bases. CDR3 size: 15 residues. Germline CDR1 PRHDT, CDR2 FYEKMQ (reference sequence). V shed 5 bases and J 2 bases; nucleotides not matched to a gene: 9. The DNA of the CDR3 is TGTGCCAGCAGCCCGATGGGACTAACGCCCTACGAGCAGTACTTC. Translated, it gives CASSPMGLTPYEQYF.

Ten or more counts support this clonotype. The V call is TRBV6-1, the J call TRBJ1-2; 7 bases are a match to TRBD1. After removal of 8 bases from V and 7 bases from J, the junction contained 7 bases not matched to a gene. This CDR3 has 12 amino acids. CDR1 is MNHNS and CDR2 is SASEGT in the germline V gene. The DNA of the CDR3 is TGTGCCAGCGACAGGGTCAACGCTGGCTACACCTTC. Its translation is CASDRVNAGYTF.

The rearrangement links TRBV5-1 to TRBJ2-7; D is undetermined. V was shortened by 0 bases and J by 3 bases, with 4 bases between the two germline ends. This CDR3 has 12 residues. Looked up from germline, CDR1 is SGHRS and CDR2 is YFSETQ. The CDR3 loop reads CASSLVYYEQYF. CDR3 nucleotides: TGCGCCAGCAGCTTGGTCTACTACGAGCAGTACTTC.

This chain uses TRBV20-1 with TRBJ1-3; tentative D call: TRBD1 (5 bases). The germline CDR1 and CDR2 sequences are DFQATT and SNEGSKA (reference sequence). The germline V and J ends were trimmed by 6 bases and 6 bases, with 15 bases remaining between them. The CDR3 is made up of 13 amino acids. CDR3 sequence (DNA): TGCAGTGCCGATCTTATACAGGTAAACACCATATATTTT. Its translation: CSADLIQVNTIYF.

The chain joins TRBV7-8 to TRBJ2-1; D might be TRBD2 (6 bases). The CDR3 is 17 residues long. Trimming removed 4 bases at V and 1 base at J, with 17 bases between. CDR1 SGHVS and CDR2 FQNEAQ come from the germline V gene. The chain's CDR3 is CASSSTKVAESYNEQFF. The DNA of the CDR3 is TGTGCCAGCAGCTCAACGAAGGTAGCGGAGTCCTACAATGAGCAGTTCTTC.

The genes are TRBV5-1 and TRBJ1-4; tentative D call: TRBD1 (6 bases). Germline CDR1 and CDR2: SGHRS and YFSETQ. Trimming shortened V by 1 base and J by 0 bases, and 16 bases separated the two germline ends. The CDR3 is made up of 18 amino acids. The CDR3 DNA reads as TGCGCCAGCAGCTTGATAACAGGGTCGACTGCAACTAATGAAAAACTGTTTTTT. Its translation: CASSLITGSTATNEKLFF.

V is TRBV9 and J is TRBJ2-5; 9 nucleotides match TRBD1. Trimming at V came to 3 bases and at J to 5 bases, leaving 5 bases not matched to a gene. Germline CDR1 and CDR2: SGDLS and YYNGEE. The CDR3 consists of 14 residues. The CDR3 bases are TGTGCCAGCAGCGAAGAGACAGGGGGGGAGACCCAGTACTTC. Protein sequence: CASSEETGGETQYF.

This clonotype was seen only a few times. This rearrangement joins TRBV3-1 to TRBJ1-1, with D possibly being TRBD1 (5 bases). From germline, CDR1 is LGHDT and CDR2 YNNKEL (reference sequence). Trimming took off 3 bases at V and 0 bases at J, with 11 bases between the two ends. The CDR3 sequence is 15 residues long. CDR3 in DNA: TGTGCCAGCAGCCATGTTCCGGGGGTGAACACTGAAGCTTTCTTT. Its translation: CASSHVPGVNTEAFF.